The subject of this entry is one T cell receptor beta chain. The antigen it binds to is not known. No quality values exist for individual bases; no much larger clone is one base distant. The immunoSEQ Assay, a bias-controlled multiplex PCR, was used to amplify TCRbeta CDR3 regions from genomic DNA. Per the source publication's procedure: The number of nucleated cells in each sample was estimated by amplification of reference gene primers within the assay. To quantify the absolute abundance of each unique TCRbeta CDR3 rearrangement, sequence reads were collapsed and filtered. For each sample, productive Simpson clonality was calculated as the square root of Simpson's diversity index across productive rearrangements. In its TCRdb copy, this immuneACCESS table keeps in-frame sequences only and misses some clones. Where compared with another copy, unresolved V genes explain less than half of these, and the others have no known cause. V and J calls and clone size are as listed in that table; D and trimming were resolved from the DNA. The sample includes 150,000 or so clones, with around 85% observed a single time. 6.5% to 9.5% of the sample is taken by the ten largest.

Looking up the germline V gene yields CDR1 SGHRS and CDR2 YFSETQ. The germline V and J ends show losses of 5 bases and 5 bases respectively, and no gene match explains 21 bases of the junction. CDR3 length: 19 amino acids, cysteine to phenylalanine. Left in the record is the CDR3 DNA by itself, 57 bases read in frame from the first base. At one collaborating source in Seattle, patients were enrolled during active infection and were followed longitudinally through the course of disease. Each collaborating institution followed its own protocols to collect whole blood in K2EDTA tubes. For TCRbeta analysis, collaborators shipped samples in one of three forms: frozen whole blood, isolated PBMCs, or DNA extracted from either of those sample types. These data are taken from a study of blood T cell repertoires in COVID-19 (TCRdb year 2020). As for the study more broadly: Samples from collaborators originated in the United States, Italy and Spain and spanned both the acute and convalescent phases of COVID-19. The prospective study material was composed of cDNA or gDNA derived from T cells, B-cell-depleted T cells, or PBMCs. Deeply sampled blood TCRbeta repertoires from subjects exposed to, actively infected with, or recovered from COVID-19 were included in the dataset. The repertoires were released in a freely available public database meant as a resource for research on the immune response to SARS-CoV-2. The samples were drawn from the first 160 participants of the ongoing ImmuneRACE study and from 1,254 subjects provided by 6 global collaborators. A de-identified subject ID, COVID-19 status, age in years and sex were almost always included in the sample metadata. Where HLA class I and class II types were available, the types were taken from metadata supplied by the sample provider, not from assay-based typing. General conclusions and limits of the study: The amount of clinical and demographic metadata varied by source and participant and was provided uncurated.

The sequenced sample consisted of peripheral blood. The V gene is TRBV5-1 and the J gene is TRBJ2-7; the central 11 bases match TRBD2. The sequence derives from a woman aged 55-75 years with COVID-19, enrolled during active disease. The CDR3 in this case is CASSQRRGLAGGSHHEQYF. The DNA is TGCGCCAGCAGTCAACGACGCGGGCTAGCGGGGGGCTCCCACCACGAGCAGTACTTC.